Below, one TCR beta chain is given with its context. The germline V gene has CDR1 LNHDA and CDR2 SQIVND (reference sequence). V dropped 2 bases and J dropped 6 bases, with 11 bases sitting between them. This CDR3 comprises 13 residues. Next came a second PCR, run for about 7 to 12 cycles, which used a sample-barcoded 5' primer along with a J-beta primer mix. A single record per CDR3 protein comes from TCRdb applying MiXCR to the 5' RACE reads. The table lists about 1.4 million distinct CDR3 sequences, around 55% of them singletons. The data belong to a study of blood T cells in healthy people across ages.

The J gene is TRBJ2-7, the V gene TRBV19, with D possibly being TRBD1 or TRBD2 (6 bases each). This sequence originates from a man in his late teens or twenties in good health. Material for sequencing was blood. CDR3 sequence: CASSIIGGGEQYF. In DNA, the CDR3 is TGTGCCAGTAGTATAATCGGGGGCGGCGAGCAGTACTTC.